These T cell receptor beta chains were read from a single sample in a study of blood T cell repertoires in COVID-19. Some clones are missing from TCRdb's copy, which holds only in-frame ones; the method was immunoSEQ multiplex PCR. This sample has over 50,000 clones, with 80% to 90% found just once. The specimen sequenced was peripheral blood. Receptor source: a man between 45 and 60 years old with acute or convalescent COVID-19. The CDR3 runs from the conserved cysteine through the conserved F or W. Each record gives: CDR3 DNA, CDR3 protein, J gene, CDR3 length, clone size, V gene, D gene. The D gene is left open where the match is weak. Size tells how often a clone was seen (once, few, many) or the class of an expanded clone, and some rows leave it out.

CDR3nt: TGTGCCAGCCGCCCTATGGGAGCTAGCGAAATTGAGACCCAGTACTTC
CDR3aa: CASRPMGASEIETQYF
j_gene: TRBJ2-5
len: 16
abundance: -
v_gene: TRBV19
d_gene: -

CDR3nt: TGTGCCAGCAGCTATATTTCGAACACTGAAGCTTTCTTT
CDR3aa: CASSYISNTEAFF
j_gene: TRBJ1-1
len: 13
abundance: -
v_gene: TRBV12-3/TRBV12-4
d_gene: -

CDR3nt: TGTGCCAGCAGCTCAGGACCGGGGGATACGCAGTATTTT
CDR3aa: CASSSGPGDTQYF
j_gene: TRBJ2-3
len: 13
abundance: -
v_gene: TRBV7-9
d_gene: -

CDR3nt: TGTGCCAGCAGCAGCCCGGGACAGGGAGGCACAGATACGCAGTATTTT
CDR3aa: CASSSPGQGGTDTQYF
j_gene: TRBJ2-3
len: 16
abundance: -
v_gene: TRBV7-3
d_gene: TRBD1

CDR3nt: TGTGCCAGCAGCTCTCAGGGGGGAAACACCGGGGAGCTGTTTTTT
CDR3aa: CASSSQGGNTGELFF
j_gene: TRBJ2-2
len: 15
abundance: -
v_gene: TRBV7-3
d_gene: -

CDR3nt: TGTGCCAGCAGCCAAACCCCTGAGGGCTACGAGCAGTACTTC
CDR3aa: CASSQTPEGYEQYF
j_gene: TRBJ2-7
len: 14
abundance: -
v_gene: TRBV3-1/TRBV3-2
d_gene: -

CDR3nt: TGCAGCGTTGGGGATCGAGGGGGGGACTCCTCCGGGACCCAGTACTTC
CDR3aa: CSVGDRGGDSSGTQYF
j_gene: TRBJ2-5
len: 16
abundance: -
v_gene: TRBV29-1
d_gene: -

CDR3nt: TGTGCCAGCAGCTCCGACAGGGGAAGGGCTGGCTACACCTTC
CDR3aa: CASSSDRGRAGYTF
j_gene: TRBJ1-2
len: 14
abundance: -
v_gene: TRBV11-2
d_gene: TRBD1

CDR3nt: TGTGCCAGCAGTTACTCTAGTGACTACGAGCAGTACTTC
CDR3aa: CASSYSSDYEQYF
j_gene: TRBJ2-7
len: 13
abundance: -
v_gene: TRBV6-5
d_gene: -

CDR3nt: TGTGCCAGCAGCTTTGTAATTAGACAGGGCCCTAATCAGCCCCAGCATTTT
CDR3aa: CASSFVIRQGPNQPQHF
j_gene: TRBJ1-5
len: 17
abundance: once
v_gene: TRBV5-8
d_gene: TRBD1

CDR3nt: TGTGCCAGCAGCCAAGATCTGGCGGGAGTCCTGAAAGATACGCAGTATTTT
CDR3aa: CASSQDLAGVLKDTQYF
j_gene: TRBJ2-3
len: 17
abundance: -
v_gene: TRBV14
d_gene: TRBD2

CDR3nt: TGTGCCAGCAGTTTAACTAGCGGGGGAGAGCAGTTCTTC
CDR3aa: CASSLTSGGEQFF
j_gene: TRBJ2-1
len: 13
abundance: -
v_gene: TRBV27
d_gene: TRBD2

CDR3nt: TGCGCCAGCACGTCCGGAGGGAACACCATATATTTT
CDR3aa: CASTSGGNTIYF
j_gene: TRBJ1-3
len: 12
abundance: -
v_gene: TRBV10-2
d_gene: -

CDR3nt: TGCAGCGTTAGACGACAGCCCTATGGCTACACCTTC
CDR3aa: CSVRRQPYGYTF
j_gene: TRBJ1-2
len: 12
abundance: -
v_gene: TRBV29-1
d_gene: -

CDR3nt: TGTGCCAGTAGTGACCGTTGGGACTACCTCACAGATACGCAGTATTTT
CDR3aa: CASSDRWDYLTDTQYF
j_gene: TRBJ2-3
len: 16
abundance: -
v_gene: TRBV19
d_gene: TRBD2

CDR3nt: TGTGCCAGCAGCCGAAAGGACAAGACAGGGGGTCTCAATCAGCCCCAGCATTTT
CDR3aa: CASSRKDKTGGLNQPQHF
j_gene: TRBJ1-5
len: 18
abundance: few
v_gene: TRBV11-3
d_gene: TRBD1

CDR3nt: TGTGCCAGTAGTTCCTCCGGGACACACCTGGGTGGCTACACCTTC
CDR3aa: CASSSSGTHLGGYTF
j_gene: TRBJ1-2
len: 15
abundance: -
v_gene: TRBV19
d_gene: -

CDR3nt: TGTGCCAGTAGTCTTCGACAGGATACTTACGAGCAGTACTTC
CDR3aa: CASSLRQDTYEQYF
j_gene: TRBJ2-7
len: 14
abundance: -
v_gene: TRBV19
d_gene: -

CDR3nt: TGTGCCAGTACCCTATCGACAGGAACTAATAATTCACCCCTCCACTTT
CDR3aa: CASTLSTGTNNSPLHF
j_gene: TRBJ1-6
len: 16
abundance: -
v_gene: TRBV19
d_gene: -

CDR3nt: TGTGCCAGCACTCCAAGTCGAGCTACCGGGGAGCTGTTTTTT
CDR3aa: CASTPSRATGELFF
j_gene: TRBJ2-2
len: 14
abundance: once
v_gene: TRBV7-9
d_gene: -

CDR3nt: TGTGCCAGCAGCTTGCGTACAGGGAGCCTAAACATTCAGTACTTC
CDR3aa: CASSLRTGSLNIQYF
j_gene: TRBJ2-4
len: 15
abundance: -
v_gene: TRBV5-8
d_gene: -

CDR3nt: TGTGCCAGCGGGGGGGGGCAGGGACCCGGAGTCCTCCACTTT
CDR3aa: CASGGGQGPGVLHF
j_gene: TRBJ1-6
len: 14
abundance: -
v_gene: TRBV6-5
d_gene: -

CDR3nt: TGTGCCAGCAGTCCCCGGGACTTTAGACATTTTCAGTACTTC
CDR3aa: CASSPRDFRHFQYF
j_gene: TRBJ2-4
len: 14
abundance: -
v_gene: TRBV11-2
d_gene: -

CDR3nt: TGTGCCAGCAGTTTATCCACCGGGGTTATCTCTGGAAACACCATATATTTT
CDR3aa: CASSLSTGVISGNTIYF
j_gene: TRBJ1-3
len: 17
abundance: -
v_gene: TRBV28
d_gene: -

CDR3nt: TGTGCCAGCAGCCCGGACGATGCGGGTTACAATGAGCAGTTCTTC
CDR3aa: CASSPDDAGYNEQFF
j_gene: TRBJ2-1
len: 15
abundance: -
v_gene: TRBV3-1/TRBV3-2
d_gene: -

CDR3nt: TGTGCCAGCAGTTTAACCAGGGGCATAGGCACTGAAGCTTTCTTT
CDR3aa: CASSLTRGIGTEAFF
j_gene: TRBJ1-1
len: 15
abundance: few
v_gene: TRBV27
d_gene: -

CDR3nt: TGTGCCAGCAGCTGGATGGGAGACATTCAGTACTTC
CDR3aa: CASSWMGDIQYF
j_gene: TRBJ2-4
len: 12
abundance: -
v_gene: TRBV11-2
d_gene: -

CDR3nt: TGTGCCAGCAGCAATGTTCGGGACAGGGGGCGGAAGGACTACGAGCAGTACTTC
CDR3aa: CASSNVRDRGRKDYEQYF
j_gene: TRBJ2-7
len: 18
abundance: -
v_gene: TRBV21-1
d_gene: -

CDR3nt: TGTGCCAGCAGCCCGGCTAGAGTGAACACTGAAGCTTTCTTT
CDR3aa: CASSPARVNTEAFF
j_gene: TRBJ1-1
len: 14
abundance: -
v_gene: TRBV7-9
d_gene: -

CDR3nt: TGTGCTAGTGGTTTGTCCCGGGGATTAGCGAACACTGAAGCTTTCTTT
CDR3aa: CASGLSRGLANTEAFF
j_gene: TRBJ1-1
len: 16
abundance: -
v_gene: TRBV12-5
d_gene: -

CDR3nt: TGTGCCACCAGCAGAGATAAGGAGGGAAAACTGTTTTTT
CDR3aa: CATSRDKEGKLFF
j_gene: TRBJ1-4
len: 13
abundance: few
v_gene: TRBV15
d_gene: -

CDR3nt: TGTGCCAGCAGTCCCTCCCCAGGGTATCTCGAGCAGTACTTC
CDR3aa: CASSPSPGYLEQYF
j_gene: TRBJ2-7
len: 14
abundance: -
v_gene: TRBV27
d_gene: -

CDR3nt: TGTGCCAGCAGCCAAGATCTTTCGAGACAGGGGTTGAGTTGGGACGAGCAGTACTTC
CDR3aa: CASSQDLSRQGLSWDEQYF
j_gene: TRBJ2-7
len: 19
abundance: -
v_gene: TRBV14
d_gene: TRBD1

CDR3nt: TGCAGTGCTAGTTCGGGGGGATCTAATGAAAAACTGTTTTTT
CDR3aa: CSASSGGSNEKLFF
j_gene: TRBJ1-4
len: 14
abundance: -
v_gene: TRBV20-1
d_gene: -

CDR3nt: TGTGCCACCAGTGATAGACAGGCCTTCTCCTACGAGCAGTACTTC
CDR3aa: CATSDRQAFSYEQYF
j_gene: TRBJ2-7
len: 15
abundance: -
v_gene: TRBV24-1
d_gene: -

CDR3nt: TGTGCCAGCAGCTTACTTCAGTATGGAAACACCATATATTTT
CDR3aa: CASSLLQYGNTIYF
j_gene: TRBJ1-3
len: 14
abundance: -
v_gene: TRBV7-8
d_gene: -

CDR3nt: TGCGCCAGCTCCGGGACAGGGTTCACCGGGGAGCTGTTTTTT
CDR3aa: CASSGTGFTGELFF
j_gene: TRBJ2-2
len: 14
abundance: -
v_gene: TRBV5-1
d_gene: TRBD1

CDR3nt: TGTGCCAGCAGCGTCCGACAGGAGAACGAGCAGTACTTC
CDR3aa: CASSVRQENEQYF
j_gene: TRBJ2-7
len: 13
abundance: few
v_gene: TRBV2
d_gene: -

CDR3nt: TGCACCAGCAGCCAAGAGGCGAGCGGGACCGGGGAGCTGTTTTTT
CDR3aa: CTSSQEASGTGELFF
j_gene: TRBJ2-2
len: 15
abundance: -
v_gene: TRBV1
d_gene: -

CDR3nt: TGTGCCAGCAGCACCGGGACTAGCGGGGATGATACGCAGTATTTT
CDR3aa: CASSTGTSGDDTQYF
j_gene: TRBJ2-3
len: 15
abundance: many
v_gene: TRBV6-4
d_gene: TRBD2

CDR3nt: TGTGCCAGCAGCCAAGATCCTAATCAGCCCCAGCATTTT
CDR3aa: CASSQDPNQPQHF
j_gene: TRBJ1-5
len: 13
abundance: once
v_gene: TRBV3-1/TRBV3-2
d_gene: -

CDR3nt: TGTGCCAGCAGGTTATTCAGGGCTACCTACGAGCAGTACTTC
CDR3aa: CASRLFRATYEQYF
j_gene: TRBJ2-7
len: 14
abundance: -
v_gene: TRBV6-5
d_gene: -

CDR3nt: TGTGCCAGCAGCTTGCAAACAGGGGGCCAAAACATTCAGTACTTC
CDR3aa: CASSLQTGGQNIQYF
j_gene: TRBJ2-4
len: 15
abundance: -
v_gene: TRBV5-4
d_gene: TRBD1

CDR3nt: TGTGCCAGCAGGGCAACAGGGTCCGTGGCGCTTGGCTACACCTTC
CDR3aa: CASRATGSVALGYTF
j_gene: TRBJ1-2
len: 15
abundance: -
v_gene: TRBV11-2
d_gene: -